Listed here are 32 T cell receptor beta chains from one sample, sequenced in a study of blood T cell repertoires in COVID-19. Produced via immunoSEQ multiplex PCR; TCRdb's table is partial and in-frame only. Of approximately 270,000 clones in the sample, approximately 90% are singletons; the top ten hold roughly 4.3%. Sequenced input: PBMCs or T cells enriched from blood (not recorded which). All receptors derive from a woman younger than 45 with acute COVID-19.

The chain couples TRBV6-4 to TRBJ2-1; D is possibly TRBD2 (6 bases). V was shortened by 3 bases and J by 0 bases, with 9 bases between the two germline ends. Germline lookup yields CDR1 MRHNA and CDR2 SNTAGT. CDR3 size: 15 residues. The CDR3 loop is CASSEEGSSYNEQFF. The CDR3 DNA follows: TGTGCCAGCAGTGAGGAGGGGAGCTCCTACAATGAGCAGTTCTTC.

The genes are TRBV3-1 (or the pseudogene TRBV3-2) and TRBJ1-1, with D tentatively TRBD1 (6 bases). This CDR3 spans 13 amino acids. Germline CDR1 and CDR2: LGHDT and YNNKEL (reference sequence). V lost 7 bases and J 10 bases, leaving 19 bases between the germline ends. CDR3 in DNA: TGTGCCAGCACCTCCGGGACATCAGTAGGAGCTTTCTTT. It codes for CASTSGTSVGAFF.

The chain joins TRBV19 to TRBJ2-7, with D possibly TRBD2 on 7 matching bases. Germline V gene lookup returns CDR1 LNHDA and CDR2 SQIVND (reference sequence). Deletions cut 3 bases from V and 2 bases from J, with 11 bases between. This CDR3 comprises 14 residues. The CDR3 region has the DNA TGTGCCAGTAGTATGGGAGGGGGTACCTACGAGCAGTACTTC. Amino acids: CASSMGGGTYEQYF.

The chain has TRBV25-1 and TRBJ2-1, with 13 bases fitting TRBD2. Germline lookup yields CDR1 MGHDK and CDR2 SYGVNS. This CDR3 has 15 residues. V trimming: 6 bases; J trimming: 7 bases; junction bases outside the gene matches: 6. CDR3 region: CASRGGLAGPNEQFF. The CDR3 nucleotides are TGTGCCAGCAGGGGGGGACTAGCGGGACCAAATGAGCAGTTCTTC.

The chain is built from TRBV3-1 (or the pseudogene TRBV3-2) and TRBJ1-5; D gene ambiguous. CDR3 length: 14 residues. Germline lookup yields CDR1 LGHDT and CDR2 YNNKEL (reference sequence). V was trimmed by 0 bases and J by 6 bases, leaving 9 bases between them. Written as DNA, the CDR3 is TGTGCCAGCAGCCAAGAGGCGAGGAGTCAGCCCCAGCATTTT. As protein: CASSQEARSQPQHF.

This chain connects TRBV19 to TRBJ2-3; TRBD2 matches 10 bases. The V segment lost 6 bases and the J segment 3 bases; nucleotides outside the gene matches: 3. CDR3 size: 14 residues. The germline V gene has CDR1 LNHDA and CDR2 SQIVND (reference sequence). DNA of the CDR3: TGTGCCAGTAGGACTAGCGGGTGGACAGATACGCAGTATTTT. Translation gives CASRTSGWTDTQYF.

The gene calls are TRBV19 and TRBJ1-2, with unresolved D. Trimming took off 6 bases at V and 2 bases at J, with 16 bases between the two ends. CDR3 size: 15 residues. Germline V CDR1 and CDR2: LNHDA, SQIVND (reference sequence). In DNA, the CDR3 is TGTGCCAGTAGCTCCATCGACTCATCGAACTATGGCTACACCTTC. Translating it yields CASSSIDSSNYGYTF.

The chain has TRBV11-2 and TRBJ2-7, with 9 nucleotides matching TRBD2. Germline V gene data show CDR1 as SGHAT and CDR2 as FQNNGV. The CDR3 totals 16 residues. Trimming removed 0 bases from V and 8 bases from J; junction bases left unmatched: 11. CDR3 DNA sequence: TGTGCCAGCAGCTTAGAGGCAGCGGGAGGTTTAGCGCAGCAGTACTTC. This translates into CASSLEAAGGLAQQYF.

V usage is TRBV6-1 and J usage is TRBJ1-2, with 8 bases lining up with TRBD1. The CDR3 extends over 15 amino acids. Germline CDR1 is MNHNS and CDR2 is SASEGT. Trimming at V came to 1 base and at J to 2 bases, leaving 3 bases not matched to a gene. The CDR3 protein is CASSEGQGLNYGYTF. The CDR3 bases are TGTGCCAGCAGTGAAGGACAGGGGTTAAACTATGGCTACACCTTC.

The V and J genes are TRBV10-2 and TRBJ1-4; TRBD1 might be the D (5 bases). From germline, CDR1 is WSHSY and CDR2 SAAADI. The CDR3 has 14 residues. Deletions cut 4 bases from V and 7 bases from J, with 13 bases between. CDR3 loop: CASSGAGLGEKLFF. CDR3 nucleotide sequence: TGCGCCAGCAGTGGGGCGGGGCTGGGTGAAAAACTGTTTTTT.

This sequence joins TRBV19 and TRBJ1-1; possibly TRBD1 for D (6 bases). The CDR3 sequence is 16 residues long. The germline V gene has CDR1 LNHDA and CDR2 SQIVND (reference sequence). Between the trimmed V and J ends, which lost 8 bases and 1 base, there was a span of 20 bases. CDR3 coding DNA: TGTGCCAGTGCCTCTACCTGGGACACCTCGAACACTGAAGCTTTCTTT. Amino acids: CASASTWDTSNTEAFF.

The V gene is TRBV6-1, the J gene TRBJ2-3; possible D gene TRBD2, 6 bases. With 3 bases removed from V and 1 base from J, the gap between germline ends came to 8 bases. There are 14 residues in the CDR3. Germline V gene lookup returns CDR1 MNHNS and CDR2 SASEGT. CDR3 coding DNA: TGTGCCAGCAGTGATAAGCGGGGCACAGATACGCAGTATTTT. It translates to CASSDKRGTDTQYF.

CDR3 DNA: TGTGCCAGCAGTTTACTGTCTTCTGACACCGGGGAGCTGTTTTTT. Translation: CASSLLSSDTGELFF. This chain joins TRBV28 and TRBJ2-2; D unresolved. This CDR3 spans 15 amino acids. CDR1 and CDR2 from the germline V gene are MDHEN and SYDVKM. The V gene lost 2 bases and the J gene lost 3 bases, with 10 bases spanning the gap.

The CDR3 spells CASSSTSGSPLEQYF. CDR3 sequence (DNA): TGTGCCAGCAGTTCAACTAGCGGGAGCCCTCTGGAGCAGTACTTC. The chain couples TRBV27 to TRBJ2-7; TRBD2 matches 11 bases. V dropped 4 bases and J dropped 7; count of bases not matched to a gene: 9. Per germline, CDR1 MNHEY and CDR2 SMNVEV (reference sequence). The CDR3 has 15 residues.

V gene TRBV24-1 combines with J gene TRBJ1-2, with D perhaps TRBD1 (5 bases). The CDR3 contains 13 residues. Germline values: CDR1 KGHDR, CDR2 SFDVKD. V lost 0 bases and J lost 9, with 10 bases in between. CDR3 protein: CATSDLSGFSYTF. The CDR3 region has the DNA TGTGCCACCAGTGATTTGTCAGGGTTCAGCTACACCTTC.

The CDR3 reads CASSSTDLVGGNYGYTF. In DNA form, the CDR3 reads TGTGCCAGCAGTTCGACAGACCTCGTGGGGGGTAACTATGGCTACACCTTC. V is TRBV28 and J is TRBJ1-2; maybe TRBD1 (5 bases). CDR1 is MDHEN and CDR2 is SYDVKM in the germline V gene. Trimming left V 4 bases short and J 1 base short, with 19 bases between. CDR3 size: 17 residues.

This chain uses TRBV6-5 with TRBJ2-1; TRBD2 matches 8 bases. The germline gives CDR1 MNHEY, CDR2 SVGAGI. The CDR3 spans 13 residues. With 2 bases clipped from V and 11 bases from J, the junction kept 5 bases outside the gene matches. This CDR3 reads CASSYDRLAQQFF. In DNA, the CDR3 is TGTGCCAGCAGTTACGACCGACTAGCGCAGCAGTTCTTC.

The CDR3 DNA is TGTGCCACTCCGCCGCCAGGGGACAGCTACGAGCAGTACTTC. It specifies CATPPPGDSYEQYF. This chain links TRBV24-1 with TRBJ2-7; 7 bases match TRBD1. After removal of 10 bases from V and 3 bases from J, the junction contained 11 bases not matched to a gene. The CDR3 consists of 14 residues. Germline V CDR1 and CDR2: KGHDR, SFDVKD.

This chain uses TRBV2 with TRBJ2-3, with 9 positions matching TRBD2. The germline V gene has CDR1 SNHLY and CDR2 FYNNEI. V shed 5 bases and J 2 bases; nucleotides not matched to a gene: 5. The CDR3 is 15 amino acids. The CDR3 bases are TGTGCCAGCAGTCCGACTAGCGGATACACAGATACGCAGTATTTT. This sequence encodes CASSPTSGYTDTQYF.

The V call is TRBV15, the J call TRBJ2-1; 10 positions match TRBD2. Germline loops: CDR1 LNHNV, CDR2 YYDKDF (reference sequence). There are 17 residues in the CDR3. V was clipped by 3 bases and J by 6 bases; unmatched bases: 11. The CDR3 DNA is TGTGCCACCAGCAGGCCAGCTAGCGGGAGTAGCCCCAATGAGCAGTTCTTC. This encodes CATSRPASGSSPNEQFF.

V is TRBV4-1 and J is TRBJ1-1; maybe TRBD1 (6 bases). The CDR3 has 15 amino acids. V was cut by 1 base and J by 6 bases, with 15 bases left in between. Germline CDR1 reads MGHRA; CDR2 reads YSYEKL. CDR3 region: CASSQGRGQFAEAFF. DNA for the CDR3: TGCGCCAGCAGCCAAGGGCGGGGGCAGTTTGCTGAAGCTTTCTTT.

CDR3 sequence reads: CASTGQSSGNTIYF. The CDR3 coding sequence is TGTGCCAGCACGGGACAGAGCTCTGGAAACACCATATATTTT. The rearrangement joins TRBV2 to TRBJ1-3; 7 bases map to TRBD1. This CDR3 has 14 amino acids. CDR1 SNHLY and CDR2 FYNNEI come from the germline V gene. The J segment lost 0 bases and the V segment lost 7 bases, leaving 3 bases of the junction unmatched.

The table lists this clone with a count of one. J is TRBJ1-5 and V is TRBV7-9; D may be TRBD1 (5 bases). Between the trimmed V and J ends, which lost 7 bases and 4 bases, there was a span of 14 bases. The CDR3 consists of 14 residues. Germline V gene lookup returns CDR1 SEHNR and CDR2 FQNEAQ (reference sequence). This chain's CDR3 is CASTGGGENQPQHF. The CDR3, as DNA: TGTGCCAGCACCGGCGGGGGAGAGAATCAGCCCCAGCATTTT.

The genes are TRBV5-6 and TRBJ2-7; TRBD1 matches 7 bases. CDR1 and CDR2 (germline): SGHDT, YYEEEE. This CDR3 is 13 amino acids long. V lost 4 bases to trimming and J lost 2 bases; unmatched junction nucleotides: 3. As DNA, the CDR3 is TGTGCCAGCAGCGGGACAGCAACCTACGAGCAGTACTTC. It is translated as CASSGTATYEQYF.

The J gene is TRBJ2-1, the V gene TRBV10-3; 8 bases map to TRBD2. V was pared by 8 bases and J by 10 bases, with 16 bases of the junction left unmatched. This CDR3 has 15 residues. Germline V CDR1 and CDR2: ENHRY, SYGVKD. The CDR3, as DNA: TGTGCCATCTCCCGACACCTCGGGGGGGACGGGGAGCAGTTCTTC. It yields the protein CAISRHLGGDGEQFF.

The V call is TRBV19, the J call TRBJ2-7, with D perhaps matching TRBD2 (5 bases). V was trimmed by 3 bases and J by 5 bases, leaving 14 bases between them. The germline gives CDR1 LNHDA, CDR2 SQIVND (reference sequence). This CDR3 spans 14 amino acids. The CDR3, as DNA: TGTGCCAGTAGTATTGGTTCTAGCTTCAACGAGCAGTACTTC. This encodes CASSIGSSFNEQYF.

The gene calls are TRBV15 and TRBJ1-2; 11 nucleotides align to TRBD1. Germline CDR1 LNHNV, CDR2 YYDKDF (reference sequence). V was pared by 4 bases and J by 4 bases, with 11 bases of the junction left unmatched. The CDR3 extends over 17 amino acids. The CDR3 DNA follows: TGTGCCACCAGCAAAGGACAGGGGGCAGATAGGGTCTATGGCTACACCTTC. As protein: CATSKGQGADRVYGYTF.

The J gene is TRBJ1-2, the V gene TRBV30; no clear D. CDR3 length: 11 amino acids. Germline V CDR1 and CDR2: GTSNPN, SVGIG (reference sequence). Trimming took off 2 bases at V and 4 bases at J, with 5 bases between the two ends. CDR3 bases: TGTGCCTGGAGTTTCAGCTATGGCTACACCTTC. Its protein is CAWSFSYGYTF.

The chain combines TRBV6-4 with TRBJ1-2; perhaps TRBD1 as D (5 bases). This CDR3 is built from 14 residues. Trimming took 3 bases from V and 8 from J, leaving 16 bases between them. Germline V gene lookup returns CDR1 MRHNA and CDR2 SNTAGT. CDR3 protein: CASSEFGGAYGYTF. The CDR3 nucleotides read TGTGCCAGCAGTGAGTTCGGAGGGGCTTACGGCTACACCTTC.

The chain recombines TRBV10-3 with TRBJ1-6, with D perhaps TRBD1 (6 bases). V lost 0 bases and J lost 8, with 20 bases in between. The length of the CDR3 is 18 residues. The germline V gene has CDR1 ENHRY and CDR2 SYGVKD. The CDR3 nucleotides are TGTGCCATCAGTGAGTCTAGGGGGACAAATACGCCTTATTCACCCCTCCACTTT. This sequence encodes CAISESRGTNTPYSPLHF.

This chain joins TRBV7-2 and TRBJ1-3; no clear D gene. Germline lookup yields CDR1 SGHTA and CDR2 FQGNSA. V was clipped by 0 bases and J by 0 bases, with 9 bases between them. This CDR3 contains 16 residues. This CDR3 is CASSLAQSYSGNTIYF. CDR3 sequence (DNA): TGTGCCAGCAGCTTAGCACAGTCTTACTCTGGAAACACCATATATTTT.

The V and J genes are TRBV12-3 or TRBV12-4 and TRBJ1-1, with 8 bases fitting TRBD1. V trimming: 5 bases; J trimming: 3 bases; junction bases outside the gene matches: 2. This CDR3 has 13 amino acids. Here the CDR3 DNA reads TGTGCCAGCAGTCTACAGGGGGACACTGAAGCTTTCTTT. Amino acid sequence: CASSLQGDTEAFF.